This T cell receptor beta chain stems from a study of T cell repertoires in ileal Crohn's disease. Study-level points and caveats: Endoscopic recurrence occurred in every patient whose clonality exceeded 26.8%.

The CDR3 runs 13 residues. Losses at the gene ends were 5 bases for V and 9 bases for J; bases not matched to a gene: 2. Germline assignment: CDR1 SSHAT and CDR2 FNYEAQ (reference sequence). On this clone itself: Its target is not known.

Only in-frame clones appear in the TCRdb table, and some are missing; sequencing was by immunoSEQ multiplex PCR. The table lists 10,000 to 14,000 clones, about four fifths of them singletons. Material: ileal tissue. The chain joins TRBV7-7 to TRBJ1-6, with TRBD1 matching over 9 bases. The clonotype originates from an adult with Crohn's disease. The CDR3 nucleotides read TGTGCCAGCAGCCTGGACAGGGGTTCACCCCTCCACTTT. It encodes CASSLDRGSPLHF.